The rows below give T cell receptor beta chains drawn from one sample of a study of blood T cell repertoires in COVID-19. Clones were read by immunoSEQ multiplex PCR, and TCRdb kept only the in-frame ones, dropping some. The profile shows about 170,000 clones, around 83% of them singletons. The sequencing input was PBMCs or T cells enriched from blood (not recorded which). Every receptor here comes from a woman in her forties or fifties in a cohort exposed to, infected with or recovered from COVID-19 (not recorded which). The CDR3 runs from the conserved cysteine through the conserved F or W. A D gene is named only where the DNA matches it firmly.

13,TRBJ1-2,TRBD1,TRBV24-1,TGTGCCACCAGCTCGGACAGGGAGGTTGGCTACACCTTC,CATSSDREVGYTF
13,TRBJ2-7,TRBD1,TRBV18,TGTGCCAGCTCATCAACAGGGGAGTACGAGCAGTACTTC,CASSSTGEYEQYF
13,TRBJ1-1,-,TRBV28,TGTGCCAGCGATTCCGGTCTGAACACTGAAGCTTTCTTT,CASDSGLNTEAFF
16,TRBJ2-3,TRBD1,TRBV24-1,TGTGCCACCAGTGAGCCCGGGACAGGTACTACAGATACGCAGTATTTT,CATSEPGTGTTDTQYF
16,TRBJ2-3,TRBD2,TRBV7-2,TGTGCCAGCAGCTTAGGAGGCGGGGGGGCAGGGGATACGCAGTATTTT,CASSLGGGGAGDTQYF
15,TRBJ2-7,-,TRBV9,TGTGCCAGCAGCGTATTCCCGGGGGGCACCTACGAGCAGTACTTC,CASSVFPGGTYEQYF
12,TRBJ2-7,TRBD1,TRBV28,TGTGCCACTTACCAGGGGGCTCGGGAGCAGTACTTC,CATYQGAREQYF
12,TRBJ2-7,-,TRBV10-3,TGTGCCATCAGTGGAGGAGCCTCAGAGCAGTACTTC,CAISGGASEQYF
15,TRBJ1-1,TRBD1,TRBV6-1,TGTGCCAGCAGTGATAGGGGACAGATGAACACTGAAGCTTTCTTT,CASSDRGQMNTEAFF
18,TRBJ1-3,-,TRBV4-3,TGCGCCAGCAGCGCCACAGTAACGACAGCCACCTCTGGAAACACCATATATTTT,CASSATVTTATSGNTIYF
15,TRBJ1-2,-,TRBV7-9,TGTGCCAGCAGCTTAGCAGGGGCTGGTGAAGATGGCTACACCTTC,CASSLAGAGEDGYTF
12,TRBJ2-3,-,TRBV24-1,TGTGCCACCTCTCTAGGCCCAGATACGCAGTATTTT,CATSLGPDTQYF
15,TRBJ1-1,-,TRBV11-2,TGTGCCAGCAGCTTAGTTGGGCACATGAACACTGAAGCTTTCTTT,CASSLVGHMNTEAFF
13,TRBJ1-2,-,TRBV28,TGTGCCAGCAGGGTGGAGGGGTCTTATGGCTACACCTTC,CASRVEGSYGYTF
10,TRBJ1-2,-,TRBV28,TGTGCCAGCAGGATCGAGGGCTACACCTTC,CASRIEGYTF
15,TRBJ2-5,-,TRBV28,TGTGCCAGCAGTTACCGCCACTCGGGACAAGAGACCCAGTACTTC,CASSYRHSGQETQYF
15,TRBJ2-3,-,TRBV11-2,TGTGCCAGCAGCTCCGGGCCCTCGGGAGCGGATACGCAGTATTTT,CASSSGPSGADTQYF